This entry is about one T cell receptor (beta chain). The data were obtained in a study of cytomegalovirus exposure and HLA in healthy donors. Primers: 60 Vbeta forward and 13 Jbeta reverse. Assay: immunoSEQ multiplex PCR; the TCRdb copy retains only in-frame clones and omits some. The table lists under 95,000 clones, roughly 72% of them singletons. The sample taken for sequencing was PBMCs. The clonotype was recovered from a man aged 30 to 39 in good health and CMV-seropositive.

The CDR3 DNA reads as TGTGCCAGCAGTTTCCTCGACAGGGCGGTACAGCCCCAGCATTTT. Its translation is CASSFLDRAVQPQHF. V is TRBV6-6 and J is TRBJ1-5; TRBD1 matches 7 bases. V lost 4 bases, J lost 7 bases, and 10 bases stayed unmatched. CDR1 and CDR2 from the germline V gene are MNHNY and SVGAGI (reference sequence). This CDR3 comprises 15 residues.